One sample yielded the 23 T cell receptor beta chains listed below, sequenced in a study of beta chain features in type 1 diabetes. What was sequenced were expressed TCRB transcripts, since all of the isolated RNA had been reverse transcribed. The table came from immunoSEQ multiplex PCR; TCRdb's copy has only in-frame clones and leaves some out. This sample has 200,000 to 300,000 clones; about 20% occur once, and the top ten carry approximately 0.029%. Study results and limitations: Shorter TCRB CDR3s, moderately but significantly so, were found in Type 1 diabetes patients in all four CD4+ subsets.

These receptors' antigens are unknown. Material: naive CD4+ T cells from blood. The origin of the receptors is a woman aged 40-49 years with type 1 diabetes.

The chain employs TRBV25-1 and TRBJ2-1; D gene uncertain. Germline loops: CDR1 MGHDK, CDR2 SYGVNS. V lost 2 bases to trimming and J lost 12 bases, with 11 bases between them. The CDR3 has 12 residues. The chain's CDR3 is CASSEPKSGQFF. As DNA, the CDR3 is TGTGCCAGCAGTGAACCCAAGAGTGGGCAGTTCTTC.

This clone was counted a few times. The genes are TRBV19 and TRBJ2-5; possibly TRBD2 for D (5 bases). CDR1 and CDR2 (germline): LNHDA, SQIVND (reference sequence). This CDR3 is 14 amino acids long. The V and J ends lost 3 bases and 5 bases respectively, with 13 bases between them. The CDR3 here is CASSMERGRETQYF. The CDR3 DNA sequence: TGTGCCAGTAGTATGGAGAGAGGGCGGGAGACCCAGTACTTC.

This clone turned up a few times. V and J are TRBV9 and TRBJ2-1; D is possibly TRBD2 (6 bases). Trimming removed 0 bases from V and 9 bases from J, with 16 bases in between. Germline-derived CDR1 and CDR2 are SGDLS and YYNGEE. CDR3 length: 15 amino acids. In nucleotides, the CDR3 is TGTGCCAGCAGCGTAGGTGCGGGATTACAGTCTGAGCAGTTCTTC. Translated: CASSVGAGLQSEQFF.

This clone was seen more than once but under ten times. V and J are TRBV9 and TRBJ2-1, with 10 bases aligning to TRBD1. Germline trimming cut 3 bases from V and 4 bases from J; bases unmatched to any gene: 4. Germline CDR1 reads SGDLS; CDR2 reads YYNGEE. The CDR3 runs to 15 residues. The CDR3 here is CASSATGQGYNEQFF. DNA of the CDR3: TGTGCCAGCAGCGCGACGGGACAGGGGTACAATGAGCAGTTCTTC.

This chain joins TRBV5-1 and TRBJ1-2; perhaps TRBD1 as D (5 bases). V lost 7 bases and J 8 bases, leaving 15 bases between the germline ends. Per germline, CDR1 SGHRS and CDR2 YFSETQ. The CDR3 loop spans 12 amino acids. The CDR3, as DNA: TGCGCCAGCGGCCGGGGGGATATAGGCTACACCTTC. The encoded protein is CASGRGDIGYTF.

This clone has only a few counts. CDR3 in amino acids: CASSPSGGLTYEQYF. The CDR3 nucleotides read TGTGCCAGCAGCCCGAGCGGGGGGCTCACCTACGAGCAGTACTTC. V is TRBV5-4 and J is TRBJ2-7; the match to TRBD2 covers 9 bases. The CDR3 covers 15 residues. J lost 2 bases, V lost 4 bases, and 7 bases had no gene match. The germline V gene encodes CDR1 SGHNT and CDR2 YYREEE (reference sequence).

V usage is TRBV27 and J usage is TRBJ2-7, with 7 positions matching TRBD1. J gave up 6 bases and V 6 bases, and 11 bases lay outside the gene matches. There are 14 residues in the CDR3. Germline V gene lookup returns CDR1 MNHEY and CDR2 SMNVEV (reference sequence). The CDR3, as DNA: TGTGCCAGCAGCTTAACAGGGGAAGAGTCCGAGCAGTACTTC. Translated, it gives CASSLTGEESEQYF.

The CDR3 DNA reads TGTGCCAGCAGCGTAGGGGCCACAGATAAGTGGGCTGAAGCTTTCTTT. This codes for CASSVGATDKWAEAFF. This rearrangement joins TRBV9 to TRBJ1-1; D gene unclear. V gave up 0 bases and J gave up 6 bases, with 18 bases separating them. The germline V gene has CDR1 SGDLS and CDR2 YYNGEE. The CDR3 runs to 16 residues.

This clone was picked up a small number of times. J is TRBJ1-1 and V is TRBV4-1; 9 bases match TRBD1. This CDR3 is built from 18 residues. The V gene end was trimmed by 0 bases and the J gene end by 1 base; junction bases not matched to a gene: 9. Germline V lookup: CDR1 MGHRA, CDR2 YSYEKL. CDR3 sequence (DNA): TGCGCCAGCAGCCAAGATCGGGGAATGACAGGGGGGAACACTGAAGCTTTCTTT. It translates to CASSQDRGMTGGNTEAFF.

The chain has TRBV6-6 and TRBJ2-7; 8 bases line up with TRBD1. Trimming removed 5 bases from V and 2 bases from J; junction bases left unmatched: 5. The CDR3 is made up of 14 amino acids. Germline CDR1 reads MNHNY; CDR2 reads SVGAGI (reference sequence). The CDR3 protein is CASSTTGVPYEQYF. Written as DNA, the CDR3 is TGTGCCAGCAGTACGACAGGGGTCCCCTACGAGCAGTACTTC.

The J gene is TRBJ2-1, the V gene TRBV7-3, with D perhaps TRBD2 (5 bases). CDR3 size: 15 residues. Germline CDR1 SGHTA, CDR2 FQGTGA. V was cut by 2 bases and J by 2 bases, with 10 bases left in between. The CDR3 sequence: CASSLDGITYNEQFF. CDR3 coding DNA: TGTGCCAGCAGCTTAGACGGGATAACCTACAATGAGCAGTTCTTC.

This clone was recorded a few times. The CDR3 is CASSQWAGGLDTQYF. DNA of the CDR3: TGTGCCAGCAGCCAGTGGGCGGGGGGGCTGGATACGCAGTATTTT. The chain employs TRBV11-2 and TRBJ2-3; 9 nucleotides match TRBD2. This CDR3 has 15 amino acids. The V segment lost 5 bases and the J segment 6 bases; nucleotides outside the gene matches: 9. In germline, CDR1 is SGHAT, CDR2 FQNNGV.

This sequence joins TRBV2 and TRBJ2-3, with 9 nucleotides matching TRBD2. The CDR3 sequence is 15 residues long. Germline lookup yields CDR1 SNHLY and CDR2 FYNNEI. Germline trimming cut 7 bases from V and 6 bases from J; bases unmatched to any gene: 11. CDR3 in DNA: TGTGCCAGCACGCCGCAGCGGGGGGCTCATGATACGCAGTATTTT. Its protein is CASTPQRGAHDTQYF.

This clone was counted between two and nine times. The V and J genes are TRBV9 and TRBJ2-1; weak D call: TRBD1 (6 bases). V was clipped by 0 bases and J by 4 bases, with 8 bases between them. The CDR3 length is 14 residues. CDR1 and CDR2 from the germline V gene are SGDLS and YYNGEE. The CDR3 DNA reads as TGTGCCAGCAGCGTAGGGGGGCCGTACAATGAGCAGTTCTTC. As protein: CASSVGGPYNEQFF.

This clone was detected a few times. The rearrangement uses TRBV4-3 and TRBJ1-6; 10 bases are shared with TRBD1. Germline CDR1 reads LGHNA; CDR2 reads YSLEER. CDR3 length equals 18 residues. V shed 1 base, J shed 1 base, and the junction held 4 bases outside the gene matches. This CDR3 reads CASSQADRGESYNSPLHF. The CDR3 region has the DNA TGCGCCAGCAGCCAAGCGGACAGGGGGGAATCCTATAATTCACCCCTCCACTTT.

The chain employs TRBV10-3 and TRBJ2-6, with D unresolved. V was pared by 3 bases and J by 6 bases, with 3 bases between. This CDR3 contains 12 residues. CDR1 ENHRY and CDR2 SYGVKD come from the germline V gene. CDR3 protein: CAISELANVLTF. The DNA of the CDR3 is TGTGCCATCAGTGAACTGGCCAACGTCCTGACTTTC.

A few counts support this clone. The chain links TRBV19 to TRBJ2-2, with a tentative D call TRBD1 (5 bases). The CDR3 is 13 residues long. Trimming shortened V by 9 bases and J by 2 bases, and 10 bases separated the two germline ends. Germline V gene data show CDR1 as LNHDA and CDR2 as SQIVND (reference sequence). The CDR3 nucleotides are TGTGCCAGCGTGACAGATAACACCGGGGAGCTGTTTTTT. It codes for CASVTDNTGELFF.

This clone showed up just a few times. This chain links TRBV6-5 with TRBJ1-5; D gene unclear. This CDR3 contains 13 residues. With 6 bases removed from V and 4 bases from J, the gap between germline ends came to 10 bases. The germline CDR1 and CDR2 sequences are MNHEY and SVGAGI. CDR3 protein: CASSPRDNQPQHF. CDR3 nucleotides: TGTGCCAGCAGCCCCCGGGATAATCAGCCCCAGCATTTT.

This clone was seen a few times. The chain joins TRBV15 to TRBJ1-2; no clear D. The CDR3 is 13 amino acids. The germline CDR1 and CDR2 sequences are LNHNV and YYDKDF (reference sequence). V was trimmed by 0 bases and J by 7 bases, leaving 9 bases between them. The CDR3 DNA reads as TGTGCCACCAGCAGAGAGGATAGCCGTGGCTACACCTTC. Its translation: CATSREDSRGYTF.

This chain's CDR3 is CASSGQGNAEQYF. CDR3 nucleotide sequence: TGTGCCAGCAGCGGACAGGGGAACGCCGAGCAGTACTTC. This chain links TRBV2 with TRBJ2-7, with 9 bases aligning to TRBD1. Germline CDR1 reads SNHLY; CDR2 reads FYNNEI. V lost 6 bases, J lost 6 bases, and 6 bases stayed unmatched. The CDR3 has 13 residues. Combining the CDR3 with reference TRBV2 and TRBJ2-7 gives the whole variable domain EPEVTQTPSHQVTQMGQEVILRCVPISNHLYFYWYRQILGQKVEFLVSFYNNEISEKSEIFDDQFSVERPDGSNFTLKIRSTKLEDSAMYFCASSGQGNAEQYFGPGTRLTVT.

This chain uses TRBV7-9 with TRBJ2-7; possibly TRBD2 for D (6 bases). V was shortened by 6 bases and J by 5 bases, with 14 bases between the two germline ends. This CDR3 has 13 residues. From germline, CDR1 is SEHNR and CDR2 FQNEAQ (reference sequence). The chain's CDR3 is CASSLEEGHEQYF. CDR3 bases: TGTGCCAGCAGTTTGGAGGAGGGGCACGAGCAGTACTTC. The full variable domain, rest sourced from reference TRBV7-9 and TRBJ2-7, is DTGVSQNPRHKITKRGQNVTFRCDPISEHNRLYWYRQTLGQGPEFLTYFQNEAQLEKSRLLSDRFSAERPKGSFSTLEIQRTEQGDSAMYLCASSLEEGHEQYFGPGTRLTVT.

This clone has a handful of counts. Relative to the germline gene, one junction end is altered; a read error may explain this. In DNA, the CDR3 is TGCAGCGTTGAAGATATTGGGCAGCTTGGCGCCTTC. Amino acids: CSVEDIGQLGAF. The chain employs TRBV29-1 and TRBJ1-2; D gene uncertain. The germline V gene has CDR1 SQVTM and CDR2 ANQGSEA. CDR3 length: 12 residues.

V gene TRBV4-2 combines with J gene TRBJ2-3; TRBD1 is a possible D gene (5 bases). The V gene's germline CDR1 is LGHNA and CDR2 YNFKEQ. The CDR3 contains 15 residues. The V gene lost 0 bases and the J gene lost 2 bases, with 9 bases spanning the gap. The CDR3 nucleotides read TGTGCCAGCAGCCAAGAACAGGATACCACAGATACGCAGTATTTT. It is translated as CASSQEQDTTDTQYF.